These 17 T cell receptor beta chains share one sample of origin, sequenced in a study of cytomegalovirus exposure and HLA in healthy donors (dated by TCRdb to the late 2010s). The library was built by means of the immunoSEQ multiplex PCR assay. For the multiplex PCR, a mixture combining 60 forward primers for TCR Vbeta segments and 13 reverse primers for TCR Jbeta segments was used. TCRdb took this table from immuneACCESS and kept in-frame rearrangements with V and J called. Such tables lack part of the clones; where checked against another copy, unresolved V genes explain under half of the gap, and the rest is unexplained. Recorded for this sample are 100,000 to 150,000 clones; 75% to 85% of them occurred a single time. The ten largest account for 3.3% of the sample. The specimen was PBMCs. The receptors were gathered from a male donor in good health and CMV-seronegative.

The V and J genes are TRBV2 and TRBJ2-3; the match to TRBD2 covers 13 bases. This CDR3 spans 15 amino acids. The junction had 5 bases not matched to a gene; V was cut back by 6 bases and J by 5 bases. Germline V gene data show CDR1 as SNHLY and CDR2 as FYNNEI. CDR3 protein: CASRQLAGGIDTQYF. DNA of the CDR3: TGTGCCAGCAGACAACTAGCGGGAGGGATAGATACGCAGTATTTT.

The chain employs TRBV29-1 and TRBJ1-1, with D maybe TRBD1 (6 bases). The CDR3 runs 13 residues. V lost 1 base and J 10 bases, leaving 16 bases between the germline ends. CDR1 is SQVTM and CDR2 is ANQGSEA in the germline V gene. The chain's CDR3 is CSVEASQGRGAFF. The CDR3 region has the DNA TGCAGCGTTGAAGCATCCCAGGGCAGGGGAGCTTTCTTT.

CDR3: CASSLTRATYEQYF. CDR3 coding DNA: TGTGCCAGCAGTTTGACCAGGGCGACCTACGAGCAGTACTTC. The chain recombines TRBV28 with TRBJ2-7; tentative D call: TRBD1 (5 bases). There are 14 residues in the CDR3. Germline assignment: CDR1 MDHEN and CDR2 SYDVKM. Trimming took 3 bases from V and 2 from J, leaving 11 bases between them.

The rearrangement joins TRBV6-5 to TRBJ1-1; 8 nucleotides match TRBD1. Germline assignment: CDR1 MNHEY and CDR2 SVGAGI. The CDR3 totals 16 residues. Trimming took 0 bases from V and 0 from J; bases not matched to a gene: 3. The CDR3 here is CASSYSTGALNTEAFF. The CDR3, as DNA: TGTGCCAGCAGTTACTCGACAGGGGCCCTGAACACTGAAGCTTTCTTT.

The gene calls are TRBV2 and TRBJ1-1; D gene ambiguous. The V gene lost 10 bases and the J gene lost 1 base, with 7 bases spanning the gap. Germline lookup yields CDR1 SNHLY and CDR2 FYNNEI. This CDR3 is built from 11 residues. Here the CDR3 reads CAITKNTEAFF. The DNA of the CDR3 is TGTGCCATCACAAAGAACACTGAAGCTTTCTTT.

The V call is TRBV6-1, the J call TRBJ1-2; maybe TRBD1 (5 bases). Germline V CDR1 and CDR2: MNHNS, SASEGT. The V and J ends lost 6 bases and 2 bases respectively, with 13 bases between them. This CDR3 has 14 amino acids. The CDR3 sequence: CASRAFTGNYGYTF. CDR3 nucleotide sequence: TGTGCCAGCAGGGCTTTTACAGGAAACTATGGCTACACCTTC.

The CDR3 region is CASSPGGLAGDSDTQYF. CDR3 nucleotides: TGCGCCAGCAGCCCCGGGGGGCTAGCGGGGGATTCAGATACGCAGTATTTT. The chain combines TRBV5-1 with TRBJ2-3, with 10 bases that match TRBD2. In germline, CDR1 is SGHRS, CDR2 YFSETQ. The length of the CDR3 is 17 residues. The J segment lost 4 bases and the V segment lost 4 bases, leaving 12 bases of the junction unmatched.

The V gene is TRBV7-9, the J gene TRBJ2-1; 8 bases match TRBD1. Germline-derived CDR1 and CDR2 are SEHNR and FQNEAQ (reference sequence). There are 16 residues in the CDR3. With 4 bases clipped from V and 5 bases from J, the junction kept 10 bases outside the gene matches. DNA of the CDR3: TGTGCCAGCAGCTCGAGGTCAGGGGGCTTTAACAATGAGCAGTTCTTC. This sequence encodes CASSSRSGGFNNEQFF.

V gene TRBV6-5 combines with J gene TRBJ1-6; TRBD1 agrees at 9 bases. Germline assignment: CDR1 MNHEY and CDR2 SVGAGI. This CDR3 comprises 15 residues. Unmatched junction bases numbered 8, after V lost 5 bases and J lost 9 bases. DNA for the CDR3: TGTGCCAGCAGTCCGACCGGACAGGGGATTTCACCCCTCCACTTT. It encodes CASSPTGQGISPLHF.

This clone has more than one count but fewer than ten. The chain joins TRBV6-5 to TRBJ2-1; D unclear. Germline-derived CDR1 and CDR2 are MNHEY and SVGAGI. The CDR3 covers 13 residues. Trimming shortened V by 1 base and J by 2 bases, and 3 bases separated the two germline ends. CDR3 coding DNA: TGTGCCAGCAGTTACTATACCTACAATGAGCAGTTCTTC. This encodes CASSYYTYNEQFF.

V and J are TRBV6-5 and TRBJ2-2; D might be TRBD1 (6 bases). The germline V gene has CDR1 MNHEY and CDR2 SVGAGI. CDR3 size: 14 residues. Trimming pared 6 bases from V and 8 bases from J, leaving 16 bases between. The CDR3 coding sequence is TGTGCCAGCAGCCGAGGACAGCCTGGGGGGGAGCTGTTTTTT. The encoded protein is CASSRGQPGGELFF.

V usage is TRBV15 and J usage is TRBJ1-2; 10 bases agree with TRBD1. The length of the CDR3 is 14 residues. The germline V gene has CDR1 LNHNV and CDR2 YYDKDF (reference sequence). V shed 5 bases, J shed 2 bases, and the junction held 2 bases outside the gene matches. CDR3 nucleotides: TGTGCCACCAGCCCGGGACAGGGGAACTATGGCTACACCTTC. Protein: CATSPGQGNYGYTF.

The chain joins TRBV5-1 to TRBJ1-1, with D unresolved. Germline lookup yields CDR1 SGHRS and CDR2 YFSETQ. This CDR3 comprises 17 residues. Deletions cut 7 bases from V and 0 bases from J, with 22 bases between. In nucleotides, the CDR3 is TGCGCCAGCGGCACTGGGCCGCGCACAGCCATGAACACTGAAGCTTTCTTT. It codes for CASGTGPRTAMNTEAFF.

This chain links TRBV4-1 with TRBJ1-2; 8 bases align to TRBD1. Per germline, CDR1 MGHRA and CDR2 YSYEKL. The trim removed 3 bases at V and 7 bases at J, leaving 4 bases unmatched. This CDR3 is 13 amino acids long. CDR3 residues: CASSQDRVGGYTF. The CDR3 DNA reads as TGCGCCAGCAGCCAGGACAGGGTAGGTGGCTACACCTTC.

The J gene is TRBJ1-2, the V gene TRBV30; maybe TRBD1 (6 bases). Germline loops: CDR1 GTSNPN, CDR2 SVGIG (reference sequence). The V end was cut by 1 base, the J end by 7 bases, with 16 bases between. The length of the CDR3 is 14 residues. The CDR3 reads CAWSDFQGNLGYTF. CDR3 sequence (DNA): TGTGCCTGGAGTGACTTTCAGGGGAATCTTGGCTACACCTTC.

The rearrangement links TRBV27 to TRBJ2-1, with 10 bases that match TRBD2. V was pared by 2 bases and J by 6 bases, with 4 bases of the junction left unmatched. Germline V CDR1 and CDR2: MNHEY, SMNVEV (reference sequence). The CDR3 is 15 residues long. As DNA, the CDR3 is TGTGCCAGCAGTTTAGGGGTAGCGGGAGGCAATGAGCAGTTCTTC. Amino acids: CASSLGVAGGNEQFF.

The chain carries TRBV10-1 and TRBJ2-1; TRBD2 matches 13 bases. Germline V gene lookup returns CDR1 WNHNN and CDR2 SYGVQD (reference sequence). The ends lost 6 bases at V and 8 bases at J; junction bases unmatched: 7. The CDR3 extends over 15 amino acids. In DNA, the CDR3 is TGCGCCAGCAGAGACGGACTAGCGGGAGAGGATGAGCAGTTCTTC. Encoded protein: CASRDGLAGEDEQFF.